This is a list of T cell receptor beta chains from one sample in a study of blood T cell repertoires in COVID-19. This table comes from immunoSEQ multiplex PCR, and its TCRdb copy is limited to in-frame clones, with some not included. The sample consists of 85,000 to 130,000 clones, roughly four fifths of them appearing once. The sample was peripheral blood. These receptors were obtained from a man between 60 and 70 years old with acute or convalescent COVID-19. Both conserved end residues are part of each CDR3. Each record gives: J gene, V gene, clone size, D gene, CDR3 DNA, CDR3 protein. A D gene is named only where the DNA matches it firmly. Only some rows state a clone size, as once, few, many or a class for expanded clones.

J: TRBJ1-6; V: TRBV19; size: -; D: TRBD1; DNA: TGTGCCAGTAGCGATACAGGGGGCGCTTGGGGCCCCCTCCACTTT; CDR3: CASSDTGGAWGPLHF
J: TRBJ1-2; V: TRBV5-5; size: -; D: TRBD1; DNA: TGTGCCAGCAGCCTCGGACAGGTCGTTTCTAACTATGGCTACACCTTC; CDR3: CASSLGQVVSNYGYTF
J: TRBJ1-2; V: TRBV12-3/TRBV12-4; size: -; D: TRBD1; DNA: TGTGCCAGCAGAGAGACAGGGGGAATCGGCTACACCTTC; CDR3: CASRETGGIGYTF
J: TRBJ1-3; V: TRBV30; size: -; D: -; DNA: TGTGCCTGGACAGGCTCTGGAAACACCATATATTTT; CDR3: CAWTGSGNTIYF
J: TRBJ1-2; V: TRBV2; size: -; D: TRBD1; DNA: TGTGCCAGCAGCCGGGACAGGGGTTCTGGCTATGGCTACACCTTC; CDR3: CASSRDRGSGYGYTF
J: TRBJ2-7; V: TRBV7-9; size: -; D: TRBD1; DNA: TGTGCCAGCAGCTTAAGGCAGGGGGCAGGCGAGCAGTACTTC; CDR3: CASSLRQGAGEQYF
J: TRBJ2-7; V: TRBV28; size: -; D: TRBD2; DNA: TGTGCCAGCAGTGGCGGGAGCTTGTACGAGCAGTACTTC; CDR3: CASSGGSLYEQYF
J: TRBJ2-3; V: TRBV15; size: -; D: -; DNA: TGTGCCACCAGCAGAGATTCAGTCTTGCCAGATACGCAGTATTTT; CDR3: CATSRDSVLPDTQYF
J: TRBJ1-1; V: TRBV9; size: -; D: -; DNA: TGTGCCAGCAGCGTGGCCGGGGGGGCGAAGGACACTGAAGCTTTCTTT; CDR3: CASSVAGGAKDTEAFF
J: TRBJ1-3; V: TRBV12-3/TRBV12-4; size: -; D: TRBD1; DNA: TGTGCCAGCAGTACAGGGGGTGGAAACACCATATATTTT; CDR3: CASSTGGGNTIYF
J: TRBJ1-4; V: TRBV2; size: few; D: -; DNA: TGTGCCAGCAGTGAGCGTTCGGGGGGAAGAGAAAAACTGTTTTTT; CDR3: CASSERSGGREKLFF
J: TRBJ2-7; V: TRBV18; size: -; D: TRBD2; DNA: TGTGCCAGCTCGACTCTAGCGGGGTTTTACGAGCAGTACTTC; CDR3: CASSTLAGFYEQYF
J: TRBJ2-7; V: TRBV2; size: -; D: -; DNA: TGTGCCAGCAGTGGGGACTCTTCAAGCTCCTACGAGCAGTACTTC; CDR3: CASSGDSSSSYEQYF
J: TRBJ1-1; V: TRBV5-1; size: -; D: TRBD1; DNA: TGCGCCAGCAGCACAGACAGGGCGGCCACTGAAGCTTTCTTT; CDR3: CASSTDRAATEAFF
J: TRBJ1-2; V: TRBV7-2; size: -; D: TRBD1; DNA: TGTGCCAGCAGCTGGCGGACAGGGACTTATGGCTACACCTTC; CDR3: CASSWRTGTYGYTF
J: TRBJ2-5; V: TRBV3-1/TRBV3-2; size: once; D: -; DNA: TGTGCCAGCAGCCATCTAGCAGGAGAGACCCAGTACTTC; CDR3: CASSHLAGETQYF
J: TRBJ2-3; V: TRBV6-2/TRBV6-3; size: -; D: -; DNA: TGTGCCAGCAGTTACTCTTCCGGAGTAAGCACAGATACGCAGTATTTT; CDR3: CASSYSSGVSTDTQYF
J: TRBJ2-1; V: TRBV27; size: -; D: TRBD2; DNA: TGTGCCAGCAGTTTATCTGAGACTAGCGGGAAACGCTACAATGAGCAGTTCTTC; CDR3: CASSLSETSGKRYNEQFF
J: TRBJ1-5; V: TRBV19; size: -; D: -; DNA: TGTGCCAGTAGTATACAAGGGGCTCCCTCCAATCAGCCCCAGCATTTT; CDR3: CASSIQGAPSNQPQHF
J: TRBJ2-2; V: TRBV6-5; size: -; D: TRBD1; DNA: TGTGCCAGCTCTGGGGACAGGGGGGCCGGGGAGCTGTTTTTT; CDR3: CASSGDRGAGELFF
J: TRBJ2-1; V: TRBV12-3/TRBV12-4; size: -; D: -; DNA: TGTGCCAGCAGTTTTTCCTATGAGCAGTTCTTC; CDR3: CASSFSYEQFF
J: TRBJ2-5; V: TRBV30; size: -; D: TRBD2; DNA: TGTGCCTGGGGACTAGGGGTAGAGACCCAGTACTTC; CDR3: CAWGLGVETQYF
J: TRBJ1-3; V: TRBV11-3; size: -; D: -; DNA: TGTGCCAGCAGCCCCGGGGGGGTCTCTGGAAACACCATATATTTT; CDR3: CASSPGGVSGNTIYF
J: TRBJ1-2; V: TRBV6-5; size: once; D: TRBD1; DNA: TGTGCCAGCAGAGAGCCGGGACAGGGGCGCGGCTACACCTTC; CDR3: CASREPGQGRGYTF
J: TRBJ2-5; V: TRBV7-3; size: few; D: TRBD2; DNA: TGTGCCAGCAGCTTAGGCGGGAGAGAAGGGGAGACCCAGTACTTC; CDR3: CASSLGGREGETQYF
J: TRBJ2-1; V: TRBV28; size: -; D: -; DNA: TGTGCCAGCAGTTTAGGGCCCCTGGGTAGCGGCAATGAGCAGTTCTTC; CDR3: CASSLGPLGSGNEQFF
J: TRBJ1-5; V: TRBV28; size: -; D: -; DNA: TGTGCCAGCAGTTCCCACGTAGGGGGTTCCAATCAGCCCCAGCATTTT; CDR3: CASSSHVGGSNQPQHF
J: TRBJ2-7; V: TRBV7-9; size: -; D: -; DNA: TGTGCCAGCAGCTTATGGGATCGGACAACCTACGAGCAGTACTTC; CDR3: CASSLWDRTTYEQYF
J: TRBJ2-7; V: TRBV10-3; size: -; D: -; DNA: TGTGCCATGAGGGGGACAAGCAACGAGCAGTACTTC; CDR3: CAMRGTSNEQYF
J: TRBJ2-2; V: TRBV19; size: -; D: TRBD1; DNA: TGTGCCAGTAGTATTCTGGGACAGGGGGCTCCGAACACCGGGGAGCTGTTTTTT; CDR3: CASSILGQGAPNTGELFF
J: TRBJ1-1; V: TRBV5-1; size: -; D: -; DNA: TGCGCCAGCAGCTCCCCAGGGACATTAGGGGCTGAAGCTTTCTTT; CDR3: CASSSPGTLGAEAFF
J: TRBJ2-7; V: TRBV7-9; size: -; D: -; DNA: TGTGCCAGCAGCTTAGGGGGACATACCTCCTACGAGCAGTACTTC; CDR3: CASSLGGHTSYEQYF
J: TRBJ1-6; V: TRBV7-3; size: -; D: TRBD1; DNA: TGTGCCAGCAGCTTAAATCAGGGGGACTCACCCCTCCACTTT; CDR3: CASSLNQGDSPLHF
J: TRBJ1-6; V: TRBV2; size: -; D: TRBD1; DNA: TGTGCCGGAAGGACAGGGGTTTATAATTCACCCCTCCACTTT; CDR3: CAGRTGVYNSPLHF
J: TRBJ1-2; V: TRBV29-1; size: -; D: -; DNA: TGCAGCGTTGAAGATCGCGGAGATATTAACTATGGCTACACCTTC; CDR3: CSVEDRGDINYGYTF
J: TRBJ2-3; V: TRBV9; size: -; D: TRBD2; DNA: TGTGCCAGCAGCGTAGGGGGACTAGCGGGAGGGCCCGGCACAGATACGCAGTATTTT; CDR3: CASSVGGLAGGPGTDTQYF
J: TRBJ2-5; V: TRBV29-1; size: -; D: -; DNA: TGCAGCGTGGGGGAGGTTGGGGAGACCCAGTACTTC; CDR3: CSVGEVGETQYF
J: TRBJ1-2; V: TRBV2; size: -; D: -; DNA: TGTGCCAGCACCAGGGAATCCAACTATGGCTACACCTTC; CDR3: CASTRESNYGYTF
J: TRBJ1-6; V: TRBV6-5; size: -; D: -; DNA: TGTGCCAGCGTATTGGACAGAAATAATTCACCCCTCCACTTT; CDR3: CASVLDRNNSPLHF
J: TRBJ2-3; V: TRBV4-1; size: -; D: TRBD2; DNA: TGCGCCAGCAGCCAAGTAGCGGGTGGAGATACGCAGTATTTT; CDR3: CASSQVAGGDTQYF
J: TRBJ1-5; V: TRBV30; size: -; D: -; DNA: TGTGCCTGGAGTAGTAGGGAGGAGCAGCCCCAGCATTTT; CDR3: CAWSSREEQPQHF
J: TRBJ1-5; V: TRBV7-7; size: -; D: TRBD1; DNA: TGTGCTAGCAGCTTAGCACGTTGGGGGGACAGGGCGAGGAATCAGCCCCAGCATTTT; CDR3: CASSLARWGDRARNQPQHF
J: TRBJ2-1; V: TRBV5-1; size: -; D: -; DNA: TGCGCCAGCAGCTTGAATAGCGGAGTTTACAATGAGCAGTTCTTC; CDR3: CASSLNSGVYNEQFF
J: TRBJ2-5; V: TRBV5-6; size: -; D: -; DNA: TGTGCCAGCAGCTTTAACCAAGAGACCCAGTACTTC; CDR3: CASSFNQETQYF
J: TRBJ2-5; V: TRBV19; size: -; D: TRBD2; DNA: TGTGCCAGTAGGAAGGGACTAGCCCCATCAGTCGGGGAGACCCAGTACTTC; CDR3: CASRKGLAPSVGETQYF
J: TRBJ1-2; V: TRBV2; size: -; D: -; DNA: TGTGCCAGCAGTGAAGTCTTGGGGGCAGGTGGCTACACCTTC; CDR3: CASSEVLGAGGYTF